The source of this T cell receptor (beta chain) is a study of early T cells in non-severe SARS-CoV-2 infection. Individual cDNA molecules received unique molecular identifiers during library preparation. TCRdb re-analysed the 5' RACE reads in MiXCR, keeping a single row per CDR3 protein. The table shows under 65,000 distinct CDR3 sequences, with less than 15% occurring only once. The V end was cut by 4 bases, the J end by 5 bases, with 12 bases between. Per germline, CDR1 SGHKS and CDR2 YYEKEE (reference sequence). The CDR3 contains 14 residues. Notes on the study in general: Using VDJdb, the matching emphasized anti-spike CD8 responses while missing private and CD4 specificities.

This clonotype was seen more than once but under ten times. What it recognizes is unknown. Sequenced here: whole blood, sampled at baseline. The V call is TRBV5-5, the J call TRBJ1-4; maybe TRBD1 (5 bases). The TCR originated in an adult who was a healthcare worker with PCR-confirmed SARS-CoV-2 infection or an uninfected control (not recorded which). CDR3: CASSTGRGNEKLFF. The CDR3 DNA reads TGTGCCAGCAGCACGGGACGGGGAAATGAAAAACTGTTTTTT.